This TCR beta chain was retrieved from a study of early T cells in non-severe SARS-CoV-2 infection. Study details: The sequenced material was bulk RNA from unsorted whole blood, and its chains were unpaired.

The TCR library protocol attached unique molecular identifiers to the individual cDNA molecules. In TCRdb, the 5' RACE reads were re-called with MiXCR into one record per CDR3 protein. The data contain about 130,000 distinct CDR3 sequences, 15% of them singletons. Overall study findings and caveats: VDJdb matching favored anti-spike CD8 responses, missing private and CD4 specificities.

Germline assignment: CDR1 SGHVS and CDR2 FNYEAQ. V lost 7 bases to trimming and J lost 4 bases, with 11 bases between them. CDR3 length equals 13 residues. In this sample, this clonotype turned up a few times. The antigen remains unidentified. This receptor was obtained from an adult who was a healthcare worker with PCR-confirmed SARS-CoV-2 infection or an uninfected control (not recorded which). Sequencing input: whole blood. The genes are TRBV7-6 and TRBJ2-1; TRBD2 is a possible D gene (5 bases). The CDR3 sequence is CASTTGGYNEQFF. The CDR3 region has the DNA TGTGCCAGCACCACTGGAGGTTACAATGAGCAGTTCTTC.